The source of this T cell receptor beta chain is a study of blood T cell repertoires in COVID-19. Study information: Acute and convalescent COVID-19 specimens originated in the United States, Italy and Spain. T cells, B-cell-depleted T cells, or PBMCs provided the cDNA or gDNA that served as material.

TCRdb's table, derived via immunoSEQ multiplex PCR, lists solely in-frame clones and lacks some. The data contain roughly 100,000 clones, 90% to 95% of them singletons. Trimming cost V 5 bases and J 4 bases; bases outside gene matches: 2. In germline, CDR1 is MRHNA, CDR2 SNTAGT. The CDR3 is 15 amino acids. The V and J genes are TRBV6-4 and TRBJ2-1, with 13 bases matching TRBD2. The receptor's source is a woman in her forties or fifties in a cohort sampled during active COVID-19. Sequencing input: peripheral blood. CDR3 nucleotides: TGTGCCAGCAGTCCACTAGCGGGAGGGTACAATGAGCAGTTCTTC. The encoded protein is CASSPLAGGYNEQFF.